This TCR beta chain was sequenced for a study of T-cell memory formation after mild COVID-19. This clonotype was observed a few times. From 5'RACE with constant-segment primers came TCR alpha and TCR beta cDNA libraries that carried sample barcodes and UMIs. Each CDR3 protein is one row after TCRdb ran MiXCR on the 5' RACE reads. The table records 40,000 to 60,000 distinct CDR3 sequences, 9.3% of them present only once. This CDR3 region has 13 residues. The germline V and J ends were trimmed by 1 base and 8 bases, with 11 bases remaining between them. CDR1 and CDR2 from the germline V gene are SEHNR and FQNEAQ (reference sequence).

This receptor was identified in an adult woman who had mild COVID-19 (a few samples of this study predate the infection). Cell type and time point are not known. The V gene is TRBV7-9, the J gene TRBJ1-2, with D possibly being TRBD1 (5 bases). The sample consisted of PBMCs or a T cell subset sorted from them (not recorded which). CDR3 bases: TGTGCCAGCAGCTTAGAAAAGGGGAGCGGCTACACCTTC. Its protein is CASSLEKGSGYTF.